Following are 19 T cell receptor beta chains from one sample sequenced in a study of shared clonotypes between healthy human individuals. The repertoire was sequenced with immunoSEQ multiplex PCR; TCRdb's copy has only in-frame clones and lacks some. The table records roughly 300,000 clones, about 70% of them present only once. The sample consisted of memory CD4+ T cells sorted from blood. The subset: CD45RA-negative fraction. These receptors were obtained from a young man in good health.

The chain combines TRBV15 with TRBJ2-5; D perhaps matches TRBD2 (5 bases). V was trimmed by 10 bases and J by 5 bases, leaving 14 bases between them. The CDR3 totals 12 residues. The germline gives CDR1 LNHNV, CDR2 YYDKDF (reference sequence). CDR3 DNA: TGTGCCATCTCCGGACTGGGTGAGACCCAGTACTTC. Translation gives CAISGLGETQYF.

J is TRBJ2-7 and V is TRBV6-1, with D tentatively TRBD2 (6 bases). This CDR3 is built from 13 residues. V was pared by 6 bases and J by 4 bases, with 13 bases between. The germline V gene encodes CDR1 MNHNS and CDR2 SASEGT. The CDR3 nucleotides read TGTGCCAGCAGCCTAGCGTGGGATTACGAGCAGTACTTC. This gives the protein CASSLAWDYEQYF.

This chain uses TRBV7-7 with TRBJ2-4; D call uncertain. Trimming took 3 bases from V and 0 from J, leaving 6 bases between them. The CDR3 extends over 14 amino acids. CDR1 is SSHAT, CDR2 FNYEAQ, per germline (reference sequence). CDR3 sequence (DNA): TGTGCCAGCAGCTTCGGGCCAGCCAAAAACATTCAGTACTTC. This encodes CASSFGPAKNIQYF.

This clone was found a few times. The chain has TRBV9 and TRBJ2-7, with TRBD2 as a possible D gene (6 bases). CDR1 and CDR2 from the germline V gene are SGDLS and YYNGEE. V lost 2 bases to trimming and J lost 0 bases, with 12 bases between them. The CDR3 length is 15 residues. The CDR3 here is CASSVQASASYEQYF. CDR3 DNA sequence: TGTGCCAGCAGCGTCCAAGCTAGCGCCTCCTACGAGCAGTACTTC.

V gene TRBV27 combines with J gene TRBJ2-4; weak D call: TRBD1 (6 bases). Germline V CDR1 and CDR2: MNHEY, SMNVEV (reference sequence). The CDR3 is made up of 16 amino acids. The ends were cut back, 5 bases at V and 0 bases at J, with 14 bases in the middle. CDR3 DNA sequence: TGTGCCAGCAGTCACAGGGCAGCCGTAGCCAAAAACATTCAGTACTTC. As protein: CASSHRAAVAKNIQYF.

This clone was counted a few times. The J gene is TRBJ2-1, the V gene TRBV9; D gene ambiguous. This CDR3 is 14 amino acids long. CDR1 and CDR2 from the germline V gene are SGDLS and YYNGEE. V was pared by 7 bases and J by 0 bases, with 11 bases between. The CDR3 loop is CASESLSSYNEQFF. The CDR3 DNA reads TGTGCCAGCGAGAGTTTGAGCTCCTACAATGAGCAGTTCTTC.

The V gene is TRBV6-1, the J gene TRBJ2-5, with 7 bases identical to TRBD1. V lost 6 bases, J lost 2 bases, and 9 bases stayed unmatched. Germline V CDR1 and CDR2: MNHNS, SASEGT. The CDR3 totals 15 residues. The CDR3 is CASSSRDRQQETQYF. CDR3 DNA: TGTGCCAGCAGCTCCAGGGACAGACAACAAGAGACCCAGTACTTC.

V and J are TRBV7-2 and TRBJ1-2; tentatively, D is TRBD1 (6 bases). V lost 5 bases, J lost 6 bases, and 16 bases lay in between. From germline, CDR1 is SGHTA and CDR2 FQGNSA. This CDR3 has 14 amino acids. DNA for the CDR3: TGTGCCAGCAGCCTAACAGGGTGGGGGAATGGCTACACCTTC. Amino acids: CASSLTGWGNGYTF.

CDR3 bases: TGTGCCAGCAGCCCCAGCTCCCACAGGGTAAATGGCTACACCTTC. Its translation is CASSPSSHRVNGYTF. The chain couples TRBV7-8 to TRBJ1-2; D is perhaps TRBD1 (6 bases). Germline CDR1 is SGHVS and CDR2 is FQNEAQ. The CDR3 contains 15 residues. Between the trimmed V and J ends, which lost 5 bases and 6 bases, there was a span of 19 bases.

The table lists this clone with a few counts. V usage is TRBV7-2 and J usage is TRBJ2-7, with D possibly TRBD2 on 6 matching bases. The CDR3 consists of 14 residues. Germline CDR1 SGHTA, CDR2 FQGNSA. Trimming took 5 bases from V and 4 from J, leaving 15 bases between them. CDR3 in amino acids: CASSRSGEKYEQYF. The CDR3 bases are TGTGCCAGCAGCCGTTCGGGGGAAAAATACGAGCAGTACTTC.

The chain combines TRBV15 with TRBJ2-1; D is unclear. V lost 0 bases and J lost 2, with 8 bases in between. The germline CDR1 and CDR2 sequences are LNHNV and YYDKDF (reference sequence). The CDR3 consists of 15 residues. CDR3 sequence (DNA): TGTGCCACCAGCAGAGAAAGGGTTACCTACAATGAGCAGTTCTTC. Protein product: CATSRERVTYNEQFF.

The chain employs TRBV19 and TRBJ2-2, with D perhaps TRBD1 (6 bases). Germline CDR1 reads LNHDA; CDR2 reads SQIVND (reference sequence). V lost 4 bases to trimming and J lost 5 bases, with 8 bases between them. This CDR3 has 13 amino acids. The CDR3 loop is CASSTTGTGELFF. The DNA for the CDR3 is TGTGCCAGTAGTACCACAGGGACCGGGGAGCTGTTTTTT.

This clone was found a few times. The V and J genes are TRBV29-1 and TRBJ1-4; D ambiguous. The CDR3 is 15 amino acids. The ends were cut back, 3 bases at V and 7 bases at J, with 18 bases in the middle. CDR1 and CDR2 (germline): SQVTM, ANQGSEA. The CDR3 nucleotides read TGCAGCGTTGAGGGTCTACGGGGTCAGAGTGAAAAACTGTTTTTT. Translated: CSVEGLRGQSEKLFF.

The CDR3 coding sequence is TGTGCCAGCAGCACTTCGTCCACCTACGAGCAGTACTTC. As protein: CASSTSSTYEQYF. The chain links TRBV11-3 to TRBJ2-7; D uncertain. V was pared by 5 bases and J by 2 bases, with 10 bases between. The CDR3 contains 13 residues. Germline V gives CDR1 SGHNT, CDR2 YENEEA.

J is TRBJ1-6 and V is TRBV2; TRBD1 matches 7 bases. Germline lookup yields CDR1 SNHLY and CDR2 FYNNEI. There are 15 residues in the CDR3. V trimming: 6 bases; J trimming: 8 bases; junction bases outside the gene matches: 10. The CDR3 bases are TGTGCCAGCAGGGATAGGACAGGTCCGGATTCACCCCTCCACTTT. Amino acids: CASRDRTGPDSPLHF.

V is TRBV11-2 and J is TRBJ2-7; 7 bases are a match to TRBD1. The J segment lost 8 bases and the V segment lost 5 bases, leaving 15 bases of the junction unmatched. CDR1 SGHAT and CDR2 FQNNGV come from the germline V gene. CDR3 length: 15 residues. The CDR3 loop is CASSPVSGGAGKQYF. The CDR3 region has the DNA TGTGCCAGCAGCCCGGTGTCAGGGGGAGCTGGCAAGCAGTACTTC.

The J gene is TRBJ1-5, the V gene TRBV11-3, with D unclear. Germline CDR1 SGHNT, CDR2 YENEEA. V lost 8 bases to trimming and J lost 6 bases, with 23 bases between them. This CDR3 has 16 amino acids. The CDR3, as DNA: TGTGCCAGCCTCCTTTTCGCAGGACTTAAGACTCAGCCCCAGCATTTT. Its protein product is CASLLFAGLKTQPQHF.

The chain recombines TRBV20-1 with TRBJ2-7, with TRBD2 as a possible D gene (6 bases). The CDR3 consists of 11 residues. The germline CDR1 and CDR2 sequences are DFQATT and SNEGSKA (reference sequence). V was clipped by 5 bases and J by 5 bases, with 10 bases between them. The CDR3 region has the DNA TGCAGTGCTCCCTGGGGGGACGAGCAGTACTTC. It specifies CSAPWGDEQYF.

V is TRBV4-1 and J is TRBJ2-7; 12 bases map to TRBD2. Looked up from germline, CDR1 is MGHRA and CDR2 is YSYEKL. V gave up 0 bases and J gave up 4 bases; unmatched junction bases: 10. The CDR3 sequence is 18 residues long. CDR3 protein: CASSQDGATSGSRYEQYF. CDR3 nucleotide sequence: TGCGCCAGCAGCCAAGATGGGGCGACTAGCGGGAGTAGATACGAGCAGTACTTC.